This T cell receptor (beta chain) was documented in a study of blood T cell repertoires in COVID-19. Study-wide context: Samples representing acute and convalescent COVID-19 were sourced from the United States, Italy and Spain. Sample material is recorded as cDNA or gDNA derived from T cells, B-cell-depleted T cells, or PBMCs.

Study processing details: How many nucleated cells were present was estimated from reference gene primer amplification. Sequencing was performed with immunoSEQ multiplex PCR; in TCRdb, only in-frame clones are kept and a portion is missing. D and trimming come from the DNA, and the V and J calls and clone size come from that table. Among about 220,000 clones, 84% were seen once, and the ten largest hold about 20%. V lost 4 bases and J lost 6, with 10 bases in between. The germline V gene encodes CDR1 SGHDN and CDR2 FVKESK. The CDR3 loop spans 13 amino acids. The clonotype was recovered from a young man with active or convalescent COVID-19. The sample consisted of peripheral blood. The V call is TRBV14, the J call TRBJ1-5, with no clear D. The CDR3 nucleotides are TGTGCCAGCAGCCTCAGCCCGGGTCAGCCCCAGCATTTT. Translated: CASSLSPGQPQHF. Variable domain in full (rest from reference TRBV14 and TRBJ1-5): EAGVTQFPSHSVIEKGQTVTLRCDPISGHDNLYWYRRVMGKEIKFLLHFVKESKQDESGMPNNRFLAERTGGTYSTLKVQPAELEDSGVYFCASSLSPGQPQHFGDGTRLSIL.